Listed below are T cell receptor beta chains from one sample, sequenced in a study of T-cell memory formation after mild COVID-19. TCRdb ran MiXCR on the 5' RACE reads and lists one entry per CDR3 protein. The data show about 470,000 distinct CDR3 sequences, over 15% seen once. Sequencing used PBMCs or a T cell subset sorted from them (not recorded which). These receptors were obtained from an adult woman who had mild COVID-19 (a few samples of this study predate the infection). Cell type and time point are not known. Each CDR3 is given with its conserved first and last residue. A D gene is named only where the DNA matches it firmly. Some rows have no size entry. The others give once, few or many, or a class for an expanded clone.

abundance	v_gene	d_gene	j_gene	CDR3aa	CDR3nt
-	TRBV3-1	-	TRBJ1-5	CASSHGPLSQPQHF	TGTGCCAGCAGCCACGGCCCCCTGAGTCAGCCCCAGCATTTT
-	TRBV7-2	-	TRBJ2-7	CASSLVDFGYEQYF	TGTGCCAGCAGCTTAGTAGATTTTGGTTACGAGCAGTACTTC
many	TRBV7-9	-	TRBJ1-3	CASSLGRNTIYF	TGTGCCAGCAGCTTAGGCCGGAACACCATATATTTT
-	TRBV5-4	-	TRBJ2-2	CASSIRGTGELFF	TGTGCCAGCAGCATACGCGGGACCGGGGAGCTGTTTTTT
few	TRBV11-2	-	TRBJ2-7	CASSPTANYEQYF	TGTGCCAGCAGCCCTACGGCCAACTACGAGCAGTACTTC
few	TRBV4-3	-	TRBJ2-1	CASSQQQANGHNEQFF	TGCGCCAGCAGCCAGCAACAAGCGAATGGGCACAATGAGCAGTTCTTC
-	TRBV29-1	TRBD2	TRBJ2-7	CSASWGTSGVEQYF	TGCAGCGCCTCCTGGGGGACTAGCGGTGTGGAGCAGTACTTC
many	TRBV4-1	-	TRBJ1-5	CASSQDPFSNQPQHF	TGCGCCAGCAGCCAAGATCCCTTTAGCAATCAGCCCCAGCATTTT
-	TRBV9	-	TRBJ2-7	CASSVGPSAYEQYF	TGTGCCAGCAGCGTAGGCCCCTCCGCCTACGAGCAGTACTTC
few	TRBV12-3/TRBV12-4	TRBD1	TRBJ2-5	CASTLGGQGSETQYF	TGTGCCAGCACCCTGGGGGGACAGGGATCAGAGACCCAGTACTTC
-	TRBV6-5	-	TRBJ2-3	CASIYSGDTDTQYF	TGTGCCAGCATTTACTCTGGAGACACAGATACGCAGTATTTT
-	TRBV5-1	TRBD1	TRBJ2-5	CASAFRQGPQETQYF	TGCGCCAGTGCTTTTAGACAGGGCCCCCAAGAGACCCAGTACTTC
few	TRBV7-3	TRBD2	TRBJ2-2	CASSPRLAPTTGELFF	TGTGCCAGCAGTCCCCGACTAGCTCCGACCACCGGGGAGCTGTTTTTT
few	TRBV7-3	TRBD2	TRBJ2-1	CASSSRAGENEQFF	TGTGCCAGCAGCTCCCGAGCGGGAGAGAATGAGCAGTTCTTC
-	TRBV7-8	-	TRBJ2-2	CASSFTVDIGELFF	TGTGCCAGCAGCTTCACCGTCGACATCGGGGAGCTGTTTTTT
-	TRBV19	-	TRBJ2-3	CASSITGGTDTQYF	TGTGCCAGTAGTATAACTGGAGGTACAGATACGCAGTATTTT
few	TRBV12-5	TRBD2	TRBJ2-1	CASGLVLAGSYNEQFF	TGTGCTAGTGGTTTGGTACTAGCGGGATCATACAATGAGCAGTTCTTC
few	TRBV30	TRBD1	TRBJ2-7	CAWSGGQGSDEQYF	TGTGCCTGGAGTGGGGGACAGGGGTCAGATGAGCAGTACTTC
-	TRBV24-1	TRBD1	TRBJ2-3	CATSGGDRKPDTQYF	TGTGCCACCAGTGGTGGGGACAGGAAGCCAGATACGCAGTATTTT
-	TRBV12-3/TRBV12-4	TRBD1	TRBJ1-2	CASSLSLRDSVVYGYTF	TGTGCCAGCAGTTTATCACTCCGGGACAGCGTAGTCTATGGCTACACCTTC
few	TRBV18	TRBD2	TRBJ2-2	CASSENVASGGLNTGELFF	TGTGCCAGCTCGGAAAACGTCGCTAGCGGGGGGCTGAACACCGGGGAGCTGTTTTTT
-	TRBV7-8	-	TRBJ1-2	CASSSQSRSLYGYTF	TGTGCCAGCAGCTCCCAGTCACGCTCCCTCTATGGCTACACCTTC